This passage covers 4 T cell receptor beta chains from one sample sequenced in a study of control samples from healthy donors and cancer patients. Data came from immunoSEQ multiplex PCR; TCRdb stores just in-frame clones and leaves some out. The repertoire includes approximately 100,000 clones, around 89% of them detected once, and about 7.8% sits in the top ten. The sample comprised blood. The receptor set was obtained from a man aged 30 to 45 in good health.

This chain connects TRBV7-6 to TRBJ2-5, with D maybe TRBD2 (6 bases). V was clipped by 6 bases and J by 5 bases, with 19 bases between them. The germline V gene has CDR1 SGHVS and CDR2 FNYEAQ. The CDR3 loop spans 15 amino acids. CDR3 nucleotides: TGTGCCAGCAGTTACGGTAGCGGAGGCGGGGAGACCCAGTACTTC. It encodes CASSYGSGGGETQYF.

Concerning this clone: Other DNA sequences within the sample encode an identical CDR3. The rearrangement joins TRBV7-8 to TRBJ1-2; D call uncertain. CDR3 length: 12 residues. The germline CDR1 and CDR2 sequences are SGHVS and FQNEAQ. V was cut by 5 bases and J by 4 bases, with 8 bases left in between. This CDR3 reads CASSPHVYGYTF. The CDR3 nucleotides are TGTGCCAGCAGCCCTCACGTCTATGGCTACACCTTC.

The chain's CDR3 is CASSSGYGSRGKLFF. In DNA, the CDR3 is TGTGCCAGCAGTTCCGGGTATGGGTCTAGGGGAAAACTGTTTTTT. The chain employs TRBV28 and TRBJ1-4, with D possibly being TRBD1 (5 bases). In germline, CDR1 is MDHEN, CDR2 SYDVKM. V was cut by 4 bases and J by 10 bases, with 19 bases left in between. The CDR3 is 15 residues long.

A single count supports this clone. V is TRBV11-2 and J is TRBJ1-2; D is undetermined. The ends were cut back, 2 bases at V and 4 bases at J, with 14 bases in the middle. This CDR3 is 15 amino acids long. Looked up from germline, CDR1 is SGHAT and CDR2 is FQNNGV. The CDR3 DNA sequence: TGTGCCAGCAGCTTAACGCCTGGGCTGAGCTATGGCTACACCTTC. Translating gives CASSLTPGLSYGYTF.